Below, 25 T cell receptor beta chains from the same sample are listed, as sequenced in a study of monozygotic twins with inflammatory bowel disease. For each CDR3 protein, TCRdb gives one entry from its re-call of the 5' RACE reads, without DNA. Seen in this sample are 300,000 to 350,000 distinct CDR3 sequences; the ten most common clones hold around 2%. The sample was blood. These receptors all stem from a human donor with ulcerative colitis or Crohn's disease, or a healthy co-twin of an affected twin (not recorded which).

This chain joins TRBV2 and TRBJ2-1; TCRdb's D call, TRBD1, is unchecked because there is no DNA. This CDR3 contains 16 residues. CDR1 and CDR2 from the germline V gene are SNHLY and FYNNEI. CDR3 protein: CASSTGTGVTGNEQFF. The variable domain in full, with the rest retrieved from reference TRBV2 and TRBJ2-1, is EPEVTQTPSHQVTQMGQEVILRCVPISNHLYFYWYRQILGQKVEFLVSFYNNEISEKSEIFDDQFSVERPDGSNFTLKIRSTKLEDSAMYFCASSTGTGVTGNEQFFGPGTRLTVL.

The CDR3 loop is CASSLLVREQFF. This sequence joins TRBV6-2 or TRBV6-3 and TRBJ2-1; TCRdb gives TRBD2 as the D gene, but with no DNA this cannot be confirmed. CDR3 length: 12 amino acids. Germline V gene sequence: CDR1 MNHEY, CDR2 SVGEGT.

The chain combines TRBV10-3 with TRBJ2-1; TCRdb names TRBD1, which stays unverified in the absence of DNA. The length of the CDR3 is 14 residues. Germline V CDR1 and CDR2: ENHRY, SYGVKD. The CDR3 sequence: CAITTGTGNNEQFF.

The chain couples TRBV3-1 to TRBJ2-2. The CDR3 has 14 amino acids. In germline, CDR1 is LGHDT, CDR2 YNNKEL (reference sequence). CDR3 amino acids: CASSQDRSTGELFF. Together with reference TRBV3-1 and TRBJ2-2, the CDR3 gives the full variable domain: DTAVSQTPKYLVTQMGNDKSIKCEQNLGHDTMYWYKQDSKKFLKIMFSYNNKELIINETVPNRFSPKSPDKAHLNLHINSLELGDSAVYFCASSQDRSTGELFFGEGSRLTVL.

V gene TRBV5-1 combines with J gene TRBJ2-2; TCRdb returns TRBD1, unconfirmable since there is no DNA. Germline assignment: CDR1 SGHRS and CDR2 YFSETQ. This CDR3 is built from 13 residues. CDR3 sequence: CASSSTGSRELFF. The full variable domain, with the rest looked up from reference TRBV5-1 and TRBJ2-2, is KAGVTQTPRYLIKTRGQQVTLSCSPISGHRSVSWYQQTPGQGLQFLFEYFSETQRNKGNFPGRFSGRQFSNSRSEMNVSTLELGDSALYLCASSSTGSRELFFGEGSRLTVL.

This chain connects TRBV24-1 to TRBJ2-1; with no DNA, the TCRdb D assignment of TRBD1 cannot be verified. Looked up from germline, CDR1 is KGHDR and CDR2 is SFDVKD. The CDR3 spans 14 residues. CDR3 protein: CATSDGQISNEQFF.

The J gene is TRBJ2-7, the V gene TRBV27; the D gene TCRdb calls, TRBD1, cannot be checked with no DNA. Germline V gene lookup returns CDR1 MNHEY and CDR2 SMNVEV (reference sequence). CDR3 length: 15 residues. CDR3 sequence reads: CASSRPGQASYEQYF.

The CDR3 protein is CASSSLGLAGGETQYF. The chain links TRBV12-3 or TRBV12-4 to TRBJ2-5; lacking DNA, the TRBD2 call made by TCRdb goes unchecked. The CDR3 has 16 amino acids.

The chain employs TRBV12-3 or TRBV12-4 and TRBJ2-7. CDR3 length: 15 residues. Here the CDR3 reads CASSLVGRKAYEQYF.

The CDR3 loop reads CASSKGQGAANEKLFF. The rearrangement joins TRBV7-9 to TRBJ1-4; there is no DNA to check the TCRdb D call of TRBD1. The CDR3 extends over 16 amino acids. CDR1 and CDR2 (germline): SEHNR, FQNEAQ (reference sequence).

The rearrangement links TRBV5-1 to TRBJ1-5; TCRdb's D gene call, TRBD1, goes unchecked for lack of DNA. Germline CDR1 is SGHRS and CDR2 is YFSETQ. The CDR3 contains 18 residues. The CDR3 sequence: CASSLFSRRSDSNQPQHF.

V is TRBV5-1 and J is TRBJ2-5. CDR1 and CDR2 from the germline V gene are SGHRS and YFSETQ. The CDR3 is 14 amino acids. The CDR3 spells CASSLGTIEETQYF.

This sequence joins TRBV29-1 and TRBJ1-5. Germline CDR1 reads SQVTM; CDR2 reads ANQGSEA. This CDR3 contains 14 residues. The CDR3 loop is CSAKAGGGNQPQHF.

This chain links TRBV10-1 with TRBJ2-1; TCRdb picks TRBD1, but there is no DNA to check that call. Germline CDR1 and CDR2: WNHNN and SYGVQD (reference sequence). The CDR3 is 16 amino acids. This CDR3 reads CASRRGGCKSYNEQFF.

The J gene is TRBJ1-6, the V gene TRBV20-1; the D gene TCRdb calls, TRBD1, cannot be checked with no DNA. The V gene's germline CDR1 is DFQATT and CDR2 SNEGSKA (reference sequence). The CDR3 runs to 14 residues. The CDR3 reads CSEGGAGGDSPLHF.

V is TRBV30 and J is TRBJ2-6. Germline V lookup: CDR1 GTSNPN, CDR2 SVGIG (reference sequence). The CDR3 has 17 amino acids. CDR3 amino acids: CAWRGDSFNSGANVLTF.

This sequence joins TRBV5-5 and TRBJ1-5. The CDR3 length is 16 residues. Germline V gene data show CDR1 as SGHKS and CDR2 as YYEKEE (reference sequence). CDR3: CASSLDYGSSHQPQHF.

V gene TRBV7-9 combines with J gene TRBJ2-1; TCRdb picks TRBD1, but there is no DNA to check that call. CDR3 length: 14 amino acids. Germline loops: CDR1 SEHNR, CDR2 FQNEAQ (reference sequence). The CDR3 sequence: CASSLSVRVNEQFF.

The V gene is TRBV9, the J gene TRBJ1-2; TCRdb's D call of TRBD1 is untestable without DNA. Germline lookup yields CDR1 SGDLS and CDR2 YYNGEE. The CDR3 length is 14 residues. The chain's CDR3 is CASSNLVPGYGYTF. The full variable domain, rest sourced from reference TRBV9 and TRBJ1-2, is DSGVTQTPKHLITATGQRVTLRCSPRSGDLSVYWYQQSLDQGLQFLIQYYNGEERAKGNILERFSAQQFPDLHSELNLSSLELGDSALYFCASSNLVPGYGYTFGSGTRLTVV.

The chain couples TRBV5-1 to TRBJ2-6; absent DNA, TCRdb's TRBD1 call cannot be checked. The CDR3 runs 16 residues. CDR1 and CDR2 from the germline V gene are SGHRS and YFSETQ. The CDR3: CASSSTGFSGANVLTF. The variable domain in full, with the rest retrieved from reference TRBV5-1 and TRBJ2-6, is KAGVTQTPRYLIKTRGQQVTLSCSPISGHRSVSWYQQTPGQGLQFLFEYFSETQRNKGNFPGRFSGRQFSNSRSEMNVSTLELGDSALYLCASSSTGFSGANVLTFGAGSRLTVL.

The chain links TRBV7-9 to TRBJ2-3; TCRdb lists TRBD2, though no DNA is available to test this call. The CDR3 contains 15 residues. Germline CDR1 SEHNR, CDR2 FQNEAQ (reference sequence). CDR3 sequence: CASSTLAGLTDTQYF.

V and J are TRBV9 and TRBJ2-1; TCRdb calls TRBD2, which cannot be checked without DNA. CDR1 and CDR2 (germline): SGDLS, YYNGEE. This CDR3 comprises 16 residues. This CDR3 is CASSIQRGAMYNEQFF.

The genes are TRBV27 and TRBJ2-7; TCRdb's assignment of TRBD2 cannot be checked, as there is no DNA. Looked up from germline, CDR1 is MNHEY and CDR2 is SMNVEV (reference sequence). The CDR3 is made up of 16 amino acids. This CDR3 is CASSLFRGTSKNEQYF.

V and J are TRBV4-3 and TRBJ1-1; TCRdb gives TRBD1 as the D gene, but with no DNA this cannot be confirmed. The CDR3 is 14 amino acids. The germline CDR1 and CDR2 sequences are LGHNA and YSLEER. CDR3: CASSQTLTGTEAFF.

Here the CDR3 reads CASSLGQQYYYGYTF. V and J are TRBV5-6 and TRBJ1-2. Germline assignment: CDR1 SGHDT and CDR2 YYEEEE. This CDR3 comprises 15 residues.